The T cell receptor beta chain described here comes from a study of T cell responses to AZD1222 COVID-19 vaccine. Profiling relied on immunoSEQ multiplex PCR, and the TCRdb table lists in-frame clones only, not all of them. The sample shows tens of thousands of clones, 81% of them seen only once. J lost 3 bases, V lost 3 bases, and 8 bases had no gene match. This CDR3 spans 15 amino acids. Germline V CDR1 and CDR2: MNHEY, SMNVEV (reference sequence). V gene TRBV27 combines with J gene TRBJ2-7, with 7 bases identical to TRBD1. Sequences were derived from peripheral blood, sampled 28 days after the second AZD1222 dose. This clonotype was obtained from an adult who received the AZD1222 COVID-19 vaccine. The CDR3 region is CASSFSSDRIYEQYF. DNA of the CDR3: TGTGCCAGCAGTTTCTCTTCGGACAGGATCTACGAGCAGTACTTC.